This TCR beta chain was recorded in a study of blood T cells in healthy people across ages. Only a few counts were recorded for this clonotype. The antigen is not known. Germline V CDR1 and CDR2: DFQATT, SNEGSKA (reference sequence). This CDR3 has 17 amino acids. Caucasian, healthy and from Russia, the donors were aged between roughly 6 and 95. Using a J-beta primer mix together with a sample-barcoded 5' primer, a second PCR was run for roughly 6 to 11 cycles. Each CDR3 protein gets one entry after TCRdb re-called the 5' RACE reads with MiXCR. Of about a million distinct CDR3 sequences listed, around 54% were seen once; the top ten hold 20% to 25%. Study findings and constraints: Age advanced and TCR beta diversity per million T cells fell, roughly linearly. For the donors, CMV status was unknown and possibly confounded expanded clonotype changes. The unsorted PBMCs prevented any conclusive comparison of naive versus antigen-experienced cells.

The rearrangement joins TRBV20-1 to TRBJ2-5, with 12 positions matching TRBD2. The DNA end lines up better with TRBJ2-7; the J call may be wrong. The TCR comes from an older woman in good health. Input material: blood. The CDR3 bases are TGCAGTGCTAGTGTACTAGCGGGAGGACTTGGGGGATACGAGCAGTACTTC. It translates to CSASVLAGGLGGYEQYF.